This T cell receptor beta chain comes out of a study of response to subunit inactivated influenza vaccine. Study-wide results and caveats: Authors suggested seasonal influenza vaccinations each recruit few new T cells.

TCRdb re-analysed the RT-PCR reads in MiXCR, keeping a single row per CDR3 protein. The sample has fewer than 600,000 distinct CDR3 sequences, approximately 7.2% seen once. The CDR3 extends over 15 amino acids. V was shortened by 5 bases and J by 6 bases, with 18 bases between the two germline ends. Germline values: CDR1 SGHVS, CDR2 FNYEAQ. Remarks on this clonotype: Its antigen is currently unknown.

The chain recombines TRBV7-6 with TRBJ2-3; TRBD1 or TRBD2 may be the D gene (5 bases each). The TCR was taken from a man aged 45-69 years who received an inactivated influenza vaccine. This sample comprised PBMCs from blood, obtained less than 25 months after vaccination. DNA for the CDR3: TGTGCCAGCAGCCCCGGGACGGGGAAGTATGATACGCAGTATTTT. It codes for CASSPGTGKYDTQYF.